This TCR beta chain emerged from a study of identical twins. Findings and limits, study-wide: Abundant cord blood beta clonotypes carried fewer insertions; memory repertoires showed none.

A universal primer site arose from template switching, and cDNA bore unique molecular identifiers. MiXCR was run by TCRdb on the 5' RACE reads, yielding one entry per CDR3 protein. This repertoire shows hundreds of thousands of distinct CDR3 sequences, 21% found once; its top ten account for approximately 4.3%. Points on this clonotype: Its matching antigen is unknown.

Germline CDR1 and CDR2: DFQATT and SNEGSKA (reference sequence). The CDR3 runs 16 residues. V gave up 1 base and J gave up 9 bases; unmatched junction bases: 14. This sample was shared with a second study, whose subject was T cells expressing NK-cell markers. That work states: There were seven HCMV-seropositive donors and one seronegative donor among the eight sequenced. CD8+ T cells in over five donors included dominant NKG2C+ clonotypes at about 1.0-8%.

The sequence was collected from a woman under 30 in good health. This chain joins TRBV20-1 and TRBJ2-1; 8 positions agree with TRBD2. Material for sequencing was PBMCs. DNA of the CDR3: TGCAGTGCTAGAGTTCTAACGGGAGGGCCTTTTGGTGAGCAGTTCTTC. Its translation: CSARVLTGGPFGEQFF.